The present TCR beta chain was sequenced within a study of shared clonotypes between healthy human individuals. Clones were sequenced by immunoSEQ multiplex PCR, and TCRdb holds only the in-frame ones, with some missing. The sample records fewer than 550,000 clones, over 60% being singletons. Germline CDR1 LNHDA, CDR2 SQIVND (reference sequence). The CDR3 is 15 residues long. J gave up 2 bases and V 7 bases, and 10 bases lay outside the gene matches. In this sample, this clone turned up once. The genes are TRBV19 and TRBJ1-1; 7 bases are a match to TRBD1. The TCR was taken from a woman aged 40-49 years in good health. Some clones in this sample may be carry-over from other donors' samples. What was sequenced was PBMCs. The CDR3 spells CASILSGTENTEAFF. DNA for the CDR3: TGTGCCAGTATCCTATCAGGGACAGAAAACACTGAAGCTTTCTTT.